This record covers a single TCR beta chain. The sample is drawn from a study of cytomegalovirus exposure and HLA in healthy donors. V trimming: 2 bases; J trimming: 10 bases; junction bases outside the gene matches: 8. The CDR3 spans 15 residues. Germline CDR1 reads WNHNN; CDR2 reads SYGVQD (reference sequence). Profiled with immunoSEQ multiplex PCR; TCRdb holds only in-frame clones, not every one. The data contain about 220,000 clones, about 90% of them singletons. The sample consisted of PBMCs. The chain is built from TRBV10-1 and TRBJ2-7; 13 positions match TRBD2. This receptor was identified in a woman between 18 and 29 years old in good health and CMV-seronegative. CDR3 in amino acids: CASSENVGLAGVQYF. CDR3 nucleotide sequence: TGCGCCAGCAGTGAGAACGTTGGACTAGCGGGAGTACAGTACTTC.